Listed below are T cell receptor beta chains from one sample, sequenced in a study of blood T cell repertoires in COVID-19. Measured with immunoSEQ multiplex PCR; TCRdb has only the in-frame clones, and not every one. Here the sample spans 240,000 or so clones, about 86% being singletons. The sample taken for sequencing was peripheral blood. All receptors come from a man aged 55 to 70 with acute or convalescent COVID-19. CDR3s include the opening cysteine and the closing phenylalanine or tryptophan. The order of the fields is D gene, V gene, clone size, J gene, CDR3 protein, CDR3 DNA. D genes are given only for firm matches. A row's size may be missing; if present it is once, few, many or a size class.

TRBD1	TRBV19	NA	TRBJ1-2	CASNGQGRDGYTF	TGTGCCAGTAATGGACAGGGGAGGGATGGCTACACCTTC
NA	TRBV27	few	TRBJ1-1	CASSLGGGHTEAFF	TGTGCCAGCAGCCTTGGTGGAGGGCACACTGAAGCTTTCTTT
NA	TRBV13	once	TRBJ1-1	CASSVQALRSLNTEAFF	TGTGCCAGCAGCGTACAGGCCCTCAGATCTCTGAACACTGAAGCTTTCTTT
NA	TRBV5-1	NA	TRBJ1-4	CASSFGGANEKLFF	TGCGCCAGCAGCTTCGGGGGAGCTAATGAAAAACTGTTTTTT
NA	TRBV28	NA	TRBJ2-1	CATSLARLSYSYNEQFF	TGTGCCACCAGTTTAGCGAGGCTTTCTTACTCCTACAATGAGCAGTTCTTC
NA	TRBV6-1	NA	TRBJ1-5	CASSEPGRGLSNQPQHF	TGTGCCAGCAGTGAACCAGGCAGGGGTCTTAGCAATCAGCCCCAGCATTTT
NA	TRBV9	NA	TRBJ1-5	CASSPGSGGQPQHF	TGTGCCAGCAGCCCGGGGAGTGGCGGTCAGCCCCAGCATTTT
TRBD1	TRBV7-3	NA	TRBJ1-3	CASSETGPPGNTIYF	TGTGCCAGCAGCGAGACAGGGCCGCCTGGAAACACCATATATTTT
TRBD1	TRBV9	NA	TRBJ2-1	CASSLRQGDRNNEQFF	TGTGCCAGCAGCCTAAGACAGGGTGATAGGAACAATGAGCAGTTCTTC
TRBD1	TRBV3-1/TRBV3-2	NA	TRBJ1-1	CASSWTGGTEAFF	TGTGCCAGCAGTTGGACAGGGGGCACTGAAGCTTTCTTT
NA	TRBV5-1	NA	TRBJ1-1	CASSLVALNTEAFF	TGCGCCAGCAGCTTGGTAGCCCTGAACACTGAAGCTTTCTTT
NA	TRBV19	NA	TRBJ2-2	CASTTALGANGELFF	TGTGCCAGTACCACAGCCCTAGGGGCTAACGGGGAGCTGTTTTTT
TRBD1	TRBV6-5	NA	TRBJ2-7	CASSRRDRDSRQYF	TGTGCCAGCAGTCGACGGGACAGGGATAGTCGGCAGTACTTC
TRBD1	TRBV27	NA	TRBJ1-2	CASSFGGQAYGYTF	TGTGCCAGCAGTTTTGGGGGACAGGCCTATGGCTACACCTTC
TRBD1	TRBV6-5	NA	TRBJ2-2	CASSRGTANTGELFF	TGTGCCAGCAGTAGAGGGACAGCTAACACCGGGGAGCTGTTTTTT
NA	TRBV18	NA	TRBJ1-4	CASSISGANEKLFF	TGTGCCAGCTCAATATCAGGGGCTAATGAAAAACTGTTTTTT